This T cell receptor beta chain was observed in a study of blood T cells in healthy people across ages. Germline V gene sequence: CDR1 SGDLS, CDR2 YYNGEE. Trimming took 5 bases from V and 2 from J, leaving 12 bases between them. The CDR3 covers 14 residues. This clonotype was detected a few times. Using a J-beta primer mix together with a sample-barcoded 5' primer, a second PCR was run for roughly 7 to 11 cycles. TCRdb re-analysed the 5' RACE reads in MiXCR, keeping a single row per CDR3 protein. This table has fewer than 700,000 distinct CDR3 sequences, 35% to 50% appearing once. Sequenced: blood. The chain carries TRBV9 and TRBJ2-3; D is possibly TRBD1 or TRBD2 (5 bases each). The TCR comes from a man older than 75 in good health. CDR3 DNA sequence: TGTGCCAGCAGGTTGGGACCCAACACAGATACGCAGTATTTT. It encodes CASRLGPNTDTQYF.